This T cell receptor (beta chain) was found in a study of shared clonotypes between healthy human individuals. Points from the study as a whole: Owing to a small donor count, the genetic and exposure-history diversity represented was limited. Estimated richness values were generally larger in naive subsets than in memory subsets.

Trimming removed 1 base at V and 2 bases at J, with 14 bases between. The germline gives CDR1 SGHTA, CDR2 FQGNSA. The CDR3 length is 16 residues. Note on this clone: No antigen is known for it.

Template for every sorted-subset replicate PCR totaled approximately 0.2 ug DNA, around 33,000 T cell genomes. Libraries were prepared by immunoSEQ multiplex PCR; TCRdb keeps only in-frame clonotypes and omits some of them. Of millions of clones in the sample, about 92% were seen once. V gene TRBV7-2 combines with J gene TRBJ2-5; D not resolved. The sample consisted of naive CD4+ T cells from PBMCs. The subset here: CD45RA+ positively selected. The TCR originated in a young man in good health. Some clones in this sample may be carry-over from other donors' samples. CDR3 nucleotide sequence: TGTGCCAGCAGCTTAGGCCCAGGTCTGGGGCAAGAGACCCAGTACTTC. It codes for CASSLGPGLGQETQYF.